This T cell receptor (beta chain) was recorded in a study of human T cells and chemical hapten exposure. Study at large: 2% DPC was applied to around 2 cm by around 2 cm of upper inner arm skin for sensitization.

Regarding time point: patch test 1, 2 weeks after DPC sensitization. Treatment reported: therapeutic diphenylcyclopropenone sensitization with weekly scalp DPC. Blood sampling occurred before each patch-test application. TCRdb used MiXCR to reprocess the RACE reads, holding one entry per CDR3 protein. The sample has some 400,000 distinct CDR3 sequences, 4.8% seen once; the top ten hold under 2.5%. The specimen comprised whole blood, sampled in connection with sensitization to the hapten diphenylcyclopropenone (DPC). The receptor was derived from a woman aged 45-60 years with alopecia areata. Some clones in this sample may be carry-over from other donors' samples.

CDR3: CASSFGALAGGSGTDTQYF. In nucleotides, the CDR3 is TGTGCCAGCAGCTTTGGGGCACTAGCGGGAGGTTCGGGCACAGATACGCAGTATTTT. The chain joins TRBV7-6 to TRBJ2-3; 12 bases are a match to TRBD2. J gave up 1 base and V 3 bases, and 11 bases lay outside the gene matches. Per the germline V gene, CDR1 is SGHVS and CDR2 is FNYEAQ. There are 19 residues in the CDR3.